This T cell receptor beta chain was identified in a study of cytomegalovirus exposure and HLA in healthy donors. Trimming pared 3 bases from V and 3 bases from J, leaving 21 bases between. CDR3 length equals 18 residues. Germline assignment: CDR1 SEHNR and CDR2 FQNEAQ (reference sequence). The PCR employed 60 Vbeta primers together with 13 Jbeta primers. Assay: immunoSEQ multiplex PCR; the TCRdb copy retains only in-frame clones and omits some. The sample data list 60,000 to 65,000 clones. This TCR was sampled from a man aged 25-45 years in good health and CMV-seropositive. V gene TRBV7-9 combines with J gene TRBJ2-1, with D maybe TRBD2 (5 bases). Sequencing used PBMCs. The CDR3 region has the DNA TGTGCCAGCAGCTTTACTGGGAGCTTTGGCGGAAGCTACAATGAGCAGTTCTTC. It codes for CASSFTGSFGGSYNEQFF.